The 5 T cell receptor beta chains listed next were all sequenced from one sample in a study of blood T cell repertoires in COVID-19. Data came from immunoSEQ multiplex PCR; TCRdb stores just in-frame clones and leaves some out. Here the sample spans more than 150,000 clones, over 75% being singletons. The specimen was peripheral blood. The receptors derive from a woman older than 75 with active or convalescent COVID-19.

This chain links TRBV15 with TRBJ2-7, with TRBD2 identical over 8 bases. The CDR3 loop spans 15 amino acids. V was clipped by 0 bases and J by 6 bases; unmatched bases: 7. The germline V gene has CDR1 LNHNV and CDR2 YYDKDF (reference sequence). The CDR3 region has the DNA TGTGCCACCAGCAGAGATTCCGCGGGGGGCCGCGAGCAGTACTTC. Protein: CATSRDSAGGREQYF.

The CDR3 protein is CASSATPLQGGNQPQHF. CDR3 bases: TGTGCCAGCAGCGCGACACCCCTCCAGGGGGGAAATCAGCCCCAGCATTTT. The chain employs TRBV5-4 and TRBJ1-5; 7 bases are a match to TRBD1. The CDR3 runs 17 residues. Germline V gives CDR1 SGHNT, CDR2 YYREEE (reference sequence). Trimming removed 4 bases from V and 4 bases from J; junction bases left unmatched: 14.

J is TRBJ1-6 and V is TRBV4-1; the D gene is possibly TRBD1 (6 bases). Germline CDR1 and CDR2: MGHRA and YSYEKL. This CDR3 spans 16 amino acids. The V end was cut by 1 base, the J end by 9 bases, with 16 bases between. The CDR3: CASSQGHRERGSPLHF. Here the CDR3 DNA reads TGCGCCAGCAGCCAAGGTCACAGGGAGAGGGGTTCACCCCTCCACTTT.

The chain uses TRBV7-8 and TRBJ1-2; 10 bases fit TRBD1. The CDR3 contains 15 residues. Germline V gives CDR1 SGHVS, CDR2 FQNEAQ. V was pared by 4 bases and J by 2 bases, with 4 bases of the junction left unmatched. The CDR3 sequence is CASSWGQGINYGYTF. CDR3 DNA sequence: TGTGCCAGCAGCTGGGGACAGGGGATCAACTATGGCTACACCTTC.

This sequence joins TRBV5-4 and TRBJ1-3; 8 bases agree with TRBD1. In germline, CDR1 is SGHNT, CDR2 YYREEE (reference sequence). Trimming at V came to 0 bases and at J to 4 bases, leaving 3 bases not matched to a gene. The CDR3 totals 15 residues. The CDR3 reads CASSLGGQAGNTIYF. The CDR3 nucleotides are TGTGCCAGCAGCTTGGGGGGACAGGCCGGAAACACCATATATTTT.